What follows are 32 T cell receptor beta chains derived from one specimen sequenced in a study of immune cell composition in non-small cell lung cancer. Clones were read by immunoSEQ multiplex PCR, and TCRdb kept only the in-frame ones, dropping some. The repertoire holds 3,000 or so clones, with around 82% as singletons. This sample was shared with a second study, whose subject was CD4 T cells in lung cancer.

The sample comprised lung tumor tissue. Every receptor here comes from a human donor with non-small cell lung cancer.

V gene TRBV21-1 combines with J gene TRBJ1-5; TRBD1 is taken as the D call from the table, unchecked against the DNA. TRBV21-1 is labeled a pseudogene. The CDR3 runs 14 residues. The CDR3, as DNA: TGTGCCAGCAGCTTAGGGACAGGGGTTCAGCCCCAGCATTTT. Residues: CASSLGTGVQPQHF.

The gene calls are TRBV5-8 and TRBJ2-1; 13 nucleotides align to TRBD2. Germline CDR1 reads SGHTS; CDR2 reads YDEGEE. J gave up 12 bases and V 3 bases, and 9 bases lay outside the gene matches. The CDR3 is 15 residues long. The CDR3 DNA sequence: TGTGCCAGCAGCTCAAGGACTAGCGGGAGATTTGTGCAGTTCTTC. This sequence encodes CASSSRTSGRFVQFF.

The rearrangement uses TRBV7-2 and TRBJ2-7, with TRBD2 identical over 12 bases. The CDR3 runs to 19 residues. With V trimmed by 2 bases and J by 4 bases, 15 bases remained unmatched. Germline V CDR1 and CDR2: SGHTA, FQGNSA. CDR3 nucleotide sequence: TGTGCCAGCAGCTTAAGAGGACTAGCGGGATCCTCGCGTACGTACGAGCAGTACTTC. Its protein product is CASSLRGLAGSSRTYEQYF. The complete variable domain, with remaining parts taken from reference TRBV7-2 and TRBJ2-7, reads GAGVSQSPSNKVTEKGKDVELRCDPISGHTALYWYRQSLGQGLEFLIYFQGNSAPDKSGLPSDRFSAERTGGSVSTLTIQRTQQEDSAVYLCASSLRGLAGSSRTYEQYFGPGTRLTVT.

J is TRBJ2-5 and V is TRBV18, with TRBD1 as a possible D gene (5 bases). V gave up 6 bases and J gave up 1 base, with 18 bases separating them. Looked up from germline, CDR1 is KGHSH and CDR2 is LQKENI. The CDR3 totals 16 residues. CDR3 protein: CASSQTQEISQETQYF. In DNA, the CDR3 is TGTGCCAGCTCCCAGACACAGGAAATATCCCAAGAGACCCAGTACTTC. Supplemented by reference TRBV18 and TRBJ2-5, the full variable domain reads NAGVMQNPRHLVRRRGQEARLRCSPMKGHSHVYWYRQLPEEGLKFMVYLQKENIIDESGMPKERFSAEFPKEGPSILRIQQVVRGDSAAYFCASSQTQEISQETQYFGPGTRLLVL.

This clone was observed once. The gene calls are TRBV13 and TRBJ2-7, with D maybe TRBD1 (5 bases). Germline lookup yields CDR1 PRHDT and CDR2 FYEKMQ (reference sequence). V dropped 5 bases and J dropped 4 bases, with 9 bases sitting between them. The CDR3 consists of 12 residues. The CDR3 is CASSPDSYEQYF. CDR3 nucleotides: TGTGCCAGCAGCCCCGACAGTTACGAGCAGTACTTC.

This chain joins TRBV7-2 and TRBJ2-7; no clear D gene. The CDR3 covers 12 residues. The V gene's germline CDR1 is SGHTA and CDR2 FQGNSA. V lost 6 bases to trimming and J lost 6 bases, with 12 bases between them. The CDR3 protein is CASRPERGEQYF. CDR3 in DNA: TGTGCCAGCAGACCAGAACGTGGCGAGCAGTACTTC.

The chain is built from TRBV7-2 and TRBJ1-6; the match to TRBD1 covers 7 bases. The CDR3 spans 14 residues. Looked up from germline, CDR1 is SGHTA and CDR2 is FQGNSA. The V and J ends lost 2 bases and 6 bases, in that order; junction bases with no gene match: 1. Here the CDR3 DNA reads TGTGCCAGCAGCTTAAGGGACAGTAATTCACCCCTCCACTTT. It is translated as CASSLRDSNSPLHF. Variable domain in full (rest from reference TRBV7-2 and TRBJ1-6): GAGVSQSPSNKVTEKGKDVELRCDPISGHTALYWYRQSLGQGLEFLIYFQGNSAPDKSGLPSDRFSAERTGGSVSTLTIQRTQQEDSAVYLCASSLRDSNSPLHFGNGTRLTVT.

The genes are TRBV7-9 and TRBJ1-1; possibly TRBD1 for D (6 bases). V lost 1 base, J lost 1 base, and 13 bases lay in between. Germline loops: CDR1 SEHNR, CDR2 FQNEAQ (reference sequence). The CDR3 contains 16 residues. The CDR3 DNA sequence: TGTGCCAGCAGCTTAGGAGGGACACACCAGAACACTGAAGCTTTCTTT. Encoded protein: CASSLGGTHQNTEAFF.

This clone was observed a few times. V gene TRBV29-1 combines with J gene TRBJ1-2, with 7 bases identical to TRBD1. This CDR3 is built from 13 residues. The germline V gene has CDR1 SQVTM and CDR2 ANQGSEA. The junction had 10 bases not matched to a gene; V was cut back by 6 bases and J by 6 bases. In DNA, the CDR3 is TGCAGCGTCGCAGGGGGACGTGGAGATGGCTACACCTTC. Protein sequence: CSVAGGRGDGYTF.

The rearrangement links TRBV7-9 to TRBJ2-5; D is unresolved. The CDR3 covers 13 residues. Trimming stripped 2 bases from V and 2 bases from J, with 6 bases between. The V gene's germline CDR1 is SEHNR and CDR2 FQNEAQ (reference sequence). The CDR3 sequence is CASSLTAQETQYF. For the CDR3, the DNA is TGTGCCAGCAGCTTAACAGCACAAGAGACCCAGTACTTC.

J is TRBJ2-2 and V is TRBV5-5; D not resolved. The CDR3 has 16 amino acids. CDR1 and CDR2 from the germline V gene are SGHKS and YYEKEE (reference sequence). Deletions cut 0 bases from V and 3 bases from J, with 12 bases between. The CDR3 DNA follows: TGTGCCAGCAGCTTGGCCTCGTCAGGTCACACCGGGGAGCTGTTTTTT. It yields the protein CASSLASSGHTGELFF.

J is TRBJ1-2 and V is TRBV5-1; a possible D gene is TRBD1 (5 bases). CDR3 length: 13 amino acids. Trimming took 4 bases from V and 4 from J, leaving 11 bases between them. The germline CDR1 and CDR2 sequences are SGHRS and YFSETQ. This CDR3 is CASSLDTSYGYTF. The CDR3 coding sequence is TGCGCCAGCAGCCTGGACACCTCCTATGGCTACACCTTC.

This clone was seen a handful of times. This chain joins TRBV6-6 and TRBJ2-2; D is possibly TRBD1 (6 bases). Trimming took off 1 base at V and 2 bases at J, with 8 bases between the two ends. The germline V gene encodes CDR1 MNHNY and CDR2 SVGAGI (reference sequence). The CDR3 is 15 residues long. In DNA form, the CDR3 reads TGTGCCAGCAGTTACTTTGGGACAAACACCGGGGAGCTGTTTTTT. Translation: CASSYFGTNTGELFF.

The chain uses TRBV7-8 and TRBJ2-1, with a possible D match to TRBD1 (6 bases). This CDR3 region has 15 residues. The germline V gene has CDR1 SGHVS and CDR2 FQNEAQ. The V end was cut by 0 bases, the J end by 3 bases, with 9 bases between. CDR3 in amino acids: CASSLAGTYYNEQFF. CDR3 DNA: TGTGCCAGCAGCTTAGCCGGGACATACTACAATGAGCAGTTCTTC.

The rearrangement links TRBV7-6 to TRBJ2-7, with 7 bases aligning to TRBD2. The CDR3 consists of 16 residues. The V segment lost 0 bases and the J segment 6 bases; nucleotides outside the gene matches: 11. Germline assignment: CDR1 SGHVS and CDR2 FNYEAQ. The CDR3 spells CASSLAGGPSPSEQYF. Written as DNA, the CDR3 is TGTGCCAGCAGCTTAGCGGGAGGGCCCTCCCCCTCCGAGCAGTACTTC.

In DNA, the CDR3 is TGCAGCGCTCAGGGGGCTGGCCAGTACTACGAGCAGTACTTC. Protein: CSAQGAGQYYEQYF. The gene calls are TRBV29-1 and TRBJ2-7; 8 nucleotides agree with TRBD1. V was pared by 7 bases and J by 3 bases, with 11 bases of the junction left unmatched. Germline V CDR1 and CDR2: SQVTM, ANQGSEA. This CDR3 comprises 14 residues.

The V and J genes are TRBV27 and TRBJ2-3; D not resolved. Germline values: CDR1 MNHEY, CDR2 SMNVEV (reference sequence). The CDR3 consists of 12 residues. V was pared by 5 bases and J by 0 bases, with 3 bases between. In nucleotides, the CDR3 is TGTGCCAGCAGTCCGAGCACAGATACGCAGTATTTT. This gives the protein CASSPSTDTQYF.

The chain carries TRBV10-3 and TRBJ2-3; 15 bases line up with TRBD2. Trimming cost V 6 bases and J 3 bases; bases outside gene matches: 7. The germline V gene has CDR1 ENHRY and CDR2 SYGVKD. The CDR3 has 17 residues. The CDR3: CAIRGTSGRSRTDTQYF. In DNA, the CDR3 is TGTGCCATCAGGGGGACTAGCGGGAGGTCGAGGACAGATACGCAGTATTTT.

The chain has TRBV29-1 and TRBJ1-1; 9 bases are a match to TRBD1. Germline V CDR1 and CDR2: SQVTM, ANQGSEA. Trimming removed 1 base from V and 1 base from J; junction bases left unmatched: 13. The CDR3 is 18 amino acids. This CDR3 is CSVEAPGQGLGPNTEAFF. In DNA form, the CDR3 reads TGCAGCGTTGAAGCCCCGGGACAGGGTCTAGGGCCGAACACTGAAGCTTTCTTT.

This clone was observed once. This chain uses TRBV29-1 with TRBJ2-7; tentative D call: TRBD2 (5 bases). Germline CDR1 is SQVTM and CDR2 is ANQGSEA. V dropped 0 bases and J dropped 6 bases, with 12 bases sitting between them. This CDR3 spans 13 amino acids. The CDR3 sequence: CSVEETTGGEQYF. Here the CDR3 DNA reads TGCAGCGTTGAAGAAACAACCGGAGGCGAGCAGTACTTC.

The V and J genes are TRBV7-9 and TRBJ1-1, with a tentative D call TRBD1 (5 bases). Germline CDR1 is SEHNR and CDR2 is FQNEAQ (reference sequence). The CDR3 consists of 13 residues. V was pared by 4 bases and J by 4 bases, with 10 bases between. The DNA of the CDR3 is TGTGCCAGCAGCTATCAGGGAATCACTGAAGCTTTCTTT. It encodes CASSYQGITEAFF. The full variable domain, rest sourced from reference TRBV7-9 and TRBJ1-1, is DTGVSQNPRHKITKRGQNVTFRCDPISEHNRLYWYRQTLGQGPEFLTYFQNEAQLEKSRLLSDRFSAERPKGSFSTLEIQRTEQGDSAMYLCASSYQGITEAFFGQGTRLTVV.

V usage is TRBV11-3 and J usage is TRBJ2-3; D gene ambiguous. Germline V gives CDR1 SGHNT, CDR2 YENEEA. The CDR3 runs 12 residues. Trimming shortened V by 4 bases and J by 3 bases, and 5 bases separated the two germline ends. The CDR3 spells CASSSYTDTQYF. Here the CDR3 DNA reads TGTGCCAGCAGCTCCTATACAGATACGCAGTATTTT.

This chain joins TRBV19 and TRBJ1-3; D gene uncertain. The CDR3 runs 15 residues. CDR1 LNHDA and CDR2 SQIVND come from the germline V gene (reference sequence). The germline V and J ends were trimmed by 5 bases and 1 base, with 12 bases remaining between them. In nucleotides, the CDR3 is TGTGCCAGTAGTCTCCACCTATGGTCTGGAAACACCATATATTTT. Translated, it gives CASSLHLWSGNTIYF. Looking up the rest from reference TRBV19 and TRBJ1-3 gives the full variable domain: DGGITQSPKYLFRKEGQNVTLSCEQNLNHDAMYWYRQDPGQGLRLIYYSQIVNDFQKGDIAEGYSVSREKKESFPLTVTSAQKNPTAFYLCASSLHLWSGNTIYFGEGSWLTVV.

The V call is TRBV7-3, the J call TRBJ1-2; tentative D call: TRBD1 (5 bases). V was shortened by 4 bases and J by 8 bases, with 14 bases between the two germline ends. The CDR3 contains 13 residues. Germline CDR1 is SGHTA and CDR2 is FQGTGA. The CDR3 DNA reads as TGTGCCAGCAGCTCCAAATTCAGGGTCGGCTACACCTTC. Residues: CASSSKFRVGYTF.

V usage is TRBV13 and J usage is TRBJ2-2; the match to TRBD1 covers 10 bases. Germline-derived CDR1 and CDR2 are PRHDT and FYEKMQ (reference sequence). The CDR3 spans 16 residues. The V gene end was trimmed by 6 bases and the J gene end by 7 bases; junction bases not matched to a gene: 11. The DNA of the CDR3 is TGTGCCAGCAGGGAGATACCGGGACAGGGGAGCGGGGAGCTGTTTTTT. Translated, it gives CASREIPGQGSGELFF.

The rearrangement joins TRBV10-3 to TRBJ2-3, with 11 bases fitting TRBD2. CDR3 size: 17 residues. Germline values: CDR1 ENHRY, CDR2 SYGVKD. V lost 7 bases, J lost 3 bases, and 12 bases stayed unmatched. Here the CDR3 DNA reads TGTGCCATCAAAGTAGGTAGCGGGAGGGCCGAGACAGATACGCAGTATTTT. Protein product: CAIKVGSGRAETDTQYF.

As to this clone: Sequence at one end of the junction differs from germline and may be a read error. The CDR3 DNA is TGTGCCAGCAGCATAGGACACCTCAATCAGCCCCAGCATTTT. Translated, it gives CASSIGHLNQPQHF. The chain uses TRBV13 and TRBJ1-5; D might be TRBD1 (5 bases). This CDR3 region has 14 residues. Germline CDR1 PRHDT, CDR2 FYEKMQ (reference sequence).

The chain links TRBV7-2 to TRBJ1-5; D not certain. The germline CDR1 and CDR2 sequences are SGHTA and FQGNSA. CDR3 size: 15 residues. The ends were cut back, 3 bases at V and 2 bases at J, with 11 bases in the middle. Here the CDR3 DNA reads TGTGCCAGCAGCTTGGACTTATGGGGCAATCAGCCCCAGCATTTT. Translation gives CASSLDLWGNQPQHF.

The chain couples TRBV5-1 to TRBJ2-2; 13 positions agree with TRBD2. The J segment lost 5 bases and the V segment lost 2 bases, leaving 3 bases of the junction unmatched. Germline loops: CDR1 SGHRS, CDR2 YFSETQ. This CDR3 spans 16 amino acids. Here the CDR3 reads CASSLGLAGATGELFF. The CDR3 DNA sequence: TGCGCCAGCAGCTTAGGACTAGCGGGGGCGACCGGGGAGCTGTTTTTT.

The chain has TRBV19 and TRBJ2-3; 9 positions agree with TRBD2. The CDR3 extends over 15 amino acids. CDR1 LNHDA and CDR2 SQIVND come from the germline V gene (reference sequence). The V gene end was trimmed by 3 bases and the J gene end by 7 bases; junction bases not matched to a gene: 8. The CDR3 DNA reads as TGTGCCAGTAGTATCTCTGCGGGGGGGCCAAATACGCAGTATTTT. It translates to CASSISAGGPNTQYF.

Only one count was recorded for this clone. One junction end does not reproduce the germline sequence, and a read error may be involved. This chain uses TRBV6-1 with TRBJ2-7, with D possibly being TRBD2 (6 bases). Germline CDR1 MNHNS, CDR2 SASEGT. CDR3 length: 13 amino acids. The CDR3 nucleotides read TGTGCCAGCAGCGAAGCGGGCGACGGCGAGCAGTACTTC. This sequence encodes CASSEAGDGEQYF.

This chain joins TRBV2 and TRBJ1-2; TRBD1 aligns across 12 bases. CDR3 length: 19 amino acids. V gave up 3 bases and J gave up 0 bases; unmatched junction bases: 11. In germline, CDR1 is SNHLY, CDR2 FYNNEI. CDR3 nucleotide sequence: TGTGCCAGCAGTGATATCGACCGGGACAGGGGGCCCGCTAACTATGGCTACACCTTC. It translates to CASSDIDRDRGPANYGYTF.